These 27 T cell receptor beta chains came from one sample sequenced in a study of cytomegalovirus exposure and HLA in healthy donors. This PCR relied on a set of 60 Vbeta primers and 13 Jbeta primers. Clones were sequenced by immunoSEQ multiplex PCR, and TCRdb holds only the in-frame ones, with some missing. The sample records 150,000 or so clones, roughly 71% being singletons. The source material was PBMCs. The receptors stem from a young man in good health and CMV-seronegative.

This sequence joins TRBV6-1 and TRBJ2-3, with 9 bases lining up with TRBD1. Losses at the gene ends were 5 bases for V and 6 bases for J; bases not matched to a gene: 6. Germline loops: CDR1 MNHNS, CDR2 SASEGT. CDR3 length: 14 residues. CDR3 nucleotide sequence: TGTGCCAGCAGTACCAGACAGGGGGGGGATACGCAGTATTTT. It encodes CASSTRQGGDTQYF.

This clone was seen only a few times. V gene TRBV4-1 combines with J gene TRBJ1-2; D is uncertain. The CDR3 is made up of 12 amino acids. Germline CDR1 is MGHRA and CDR2 is YSYEKL. Deletions cut 3 bases from V and 2 bases from J, with 4 bases between. The DNA of the CDR3 is TGCGCCAGCAGCCAGGCAAACTATGGCTACACCTTC. Residues: CASSQANYGYTF.

This chain links TRBV2 with TRBJ2-2, with 8 bases lining up with TRBD2. J was trimmed by 1 base and V by 5 bases; bases with no gene match: 6. CDR1 and CDR2 (germline): SNHLY, FYNNEI. This CDR3 has 16 residues. The CDR3 is CASSKGLGENTGELFF. As DNA, the CDR3 is TGTGCCAGCAGTAAGGGACTAGGAGAGAACACCGGGGAGCTGTTTTTT. The full variable domain, completed using reference TRBV2 and TRBJ2-2, is EPEVTQTPSHQVTQMGQEVILRCVPISNHLYFYWYRQILGQKVEFLVSFYNNEISEKSEIFDDQFSVERPDGSNFTLKIRSTKLEDSAMYFCASSKGLGENTGELFFGEGSRLTVL.

The chain recombines TRBV5-1 with TRBJ1-1; D is unclear. Germline loops: CDR1 SGHRS, CDR2 YFSETQ. This CDR3 spans 12 amino acids. Trimming removed 4 bases at V and 10 bases at J, with 14 bases between. The CDR3 spells CASSIGVSGAFF. The DNA for the CDR3 is TGCGCCAGCAGCATCGGGGTATCTGGAGCTTTCTTT.

This rearrangement joins TRBV29-1 to TRBJ2-3, with D tentatively TRBD2 (6 bases). CDR1 SQVTM and CDR2 ANQGSEA come from the germline V gene. V was cut by 0 bases and J by 0 bases, with 19 bases left in between. This CDR3 comprises 18 residues. CDR3 sequence reads: CSVEDREKVSKSTDTQYF. The CDR3 region has the DNA TGCAGCGTTGAAGATCGGGAGAAAGTTTCAAAAAGCACAGATACGCAGTATTTT.

This clone was seen a handful of times. This rearrangement joins TRBV5-1 to TRBJ2-6, with 7 bases lining up with TRBD2. J gave up 2 bases and V 1 base, and 9 bases lay outside the gene matches. CDR1 and CDR2 from the germline V gene are SGHRS and YFSETQ. The CDR3 consists of 18 residues. CDR3 DNA: TGCGCCAGCAGCTTGAAGCGGGAAAATACCCCTGGGGCCAACGTCCTGACTTTC. Translated: CASSLKRENTPGANVLTF.

V gene TRBV29-1 combines with J gene TRBJ2-7, with 10 bases lining up with TRBD2. The J segment lost 3 bases and the V segment lost 4 bases, leaving 6 bases of the junction unmatched. Looked up from germline, CDR1 is SQVTM and CDR2 is ANQGSEA. This CDR3 is 14 amino acids long. The CDR3 nucleotides read TGCAGCGTTGTAACTAGCGGGGCGTTCTACGAGCAGTACTTC. Encoded protein: CSVVTSGAFYEQYF.

The chain is built from TRBV7-2 and TRBJ1-4; a possible D gene is TRBD1 (6 bases). The length of the CDR3 is 15 residues. The V gene lost 5 bases and the J gene lost 8 bases, with 18 bases spanning the gap. The V gene's germline CDR1 is SGHTA and CDR2 FQGNSA. DNA for the CDR3: TGTGCCAGCAGCGCGCCGACAGGATTTGGGGAAAAACTGTTTTTT. Its translation: CASSAPTGFGEKLFF.

This chain connects TRBV30 to TRBJ2-5; TRBD1 matches at 7 bases. V lost 4 bases and J lost 5; bases outside the gene matches: 16. This CDR3 contains 16 residues. Germline V gives CDR1 GTSNPN, CDR2 SVGIG (reference sequence). CDR3 in DNA: TGTGCCTGGACCCTACCCACAGGGGCCTTATTGGAGACCCAGTACTTC. It is translated as CAWTLPTGALLETQYF.

Remarks on this clone: Germline and junction disagree at one end, which may indicate a read error. The chain combines TRBV5-1 with TRBJ1-1, with 8 positions matching TRBD1. Germline CDR1 and CDR2: SGHRS and YFSETQ. The CDR3 sequence is 12 residues long. The DNA of the CDR3 is TGTGCCAGCAGCTTTCCTCAGGGGGCCGCTTTCTTT. It translates to CASSFPQGAAFF.

The chain joins TRBV28 to TRBJ1-5, with D possibly TRBD1 on 5 matching bases. Trimming shortened V by 7 bases and J by 7 bases, and 14 bases separated the two germline ends. There are 13 residues in the CDR3. The germline CDR1 and CDR2 sequences are MDHEN and SYDVKM. CDR3 nucleotides: TGTGCCAGCATGGGGAATCGGGGGCAGCCCCAGCATTTT. The encoded protein is CASMGNRGQPQHF. Based on the CDR3 plus reference TRBV28 and TRBJ1-5, the full variable domain is DVKVTQSSRYLVKRTGEKVFLECVQDMDHENMFWYRQDPGLGLRLIYFSYDVKMKEKGDIPEGYSVSREKKERFSLILESASTNQTSMYLCASMGNRGQPQHFGDGTRLSIL.

The chain links TRBV5-4 to TRBJ2-4; a weak D match, TRBD1 (6 bases). CDR1 SGHNT and CDR2 YYREEE come from the germline V gene (reference sequence). Trimming removed 6 bases at V and 5 bases at J, with 15 bases between. The CDR3 extends over 14 amino acids. The CDR3, as DNA: TGTGCCAGCAACGACAGGCGTGTGGAAAACATTCAGTACTTC. This translates into CASNDRRVENIQYF.

The chain joins TRBV6-1 to TRBJ1-2; TRBD1 aligns across 8 bases. This CDR3 has 16 amino acids. Trimming removed 0 bases from V and 4 bases from J; junction bases left unmatched: 7. Germline V CDR1 and CDR2: MNHNS, SASEGT. The CDR3 coding sequence is TGTGCCAGCAGTGAAGCCCTTTCAGACAGGGGCTATGGCTACACCTTC. Translation gives CASSEALSDRGYGYTF.

This clone was seen only a few times. The chain carries TRBV7-2 and TRBJ2-3; 7 bases are shared with TRBD2. The V gene's germline CDR1 is SGHTA and CDR2 FQGNSA. Losses at the gene ends were 1 base for V and 4 bases for J; bases not matched to a gene: 8. The CDR3 length is 16 residues. The CDR3 here is CASSLVAGAVPDTQYF. The CDR3 DNA follows: TGTGCCAGCAGCTTAGTGGCGGGAGCGGTCCCAGATACGCAGTATTTT.

V gene TRBV11-1 combines with J gene TRBJ2-3; the match to TRBD2 covers 8 bases. Trimming at V came to 2 bases and at J to 4 bases, leaving 2 bases not matched to a gene. Germline loops: CDR1 SGHAT, CDR2 FQDESV (reference sequence). This CDR3 contains 14 residues. CDR3 sequence (DNA): TGTGCCAGCAGCTTACCGGGGGGGCCAGATACGCAGTATTTT. Amino acid sequence: CASSLPGGPDTQYF.

The chain's CDR3 is CAWREQGFEAFF. For the CDR3, the DNA is TGTGCCTGGAGGGAACAGGGGTTTGAAGCTTTCTTT. The gene calls are TRBV30 and TRBJ1-1, with 7 nucleotides matching TRBD1. The germline gives CDR1 GTSNPN, CDR2 SVGIG (reference sequence). V shed 3 bases and J 7 bases; nucleotides not matched to a gene: 5. CDR3 length: 12 amino acids. Full variable domain (remainder filled in from reference TRBV30 and TRBJ1-1): SQTIHQWPATLVQPVGSPLSLECTVEGTSNPNLYWYRQAAGRGLQLLFYSVGIGQISSEVPQNLSASRPQDRQFILSSKKLLLSDSGFYLCAWREQGFEAFFGQGTRLTVV.

This chain connects TRBV7-9 to TRBJ1-6; the D gene is possibly TRBD1 (6 bases). Trimming took 4 bases from V and 5 from J, leaving 9 bases between them. Germline V gives CDR1 SEHNR, CDR2 FQNEAQ (reference sequence). The CDR3 runs 14 residues. The CDR3 region is CASSSGTNNSPLHF. In nucleotides, the CDR3 is TGTGCCAGCAGCTCCGGGACAAATAATTCACCCCTCCACTTT.

The V gene is TRBV27, the J gene TRBJ2-1, with 13 bases lining up with TRBD2. This CDR3 has 15 residues. V dropped 6 bases and J dropped 7; count of bases not matched to a gene: 6. The V gene's germline CDR1 is MNHEY and CDR2 SMNVEV (reference sequence). The CDR3 coding sequence is TGTGCCAGCAGCCTGACTAGCGGGAGGAGGAATGAGCAGTTCTTC. Encoded protein: CASSLTSGRRNEQFF.

This clone has just a few counts. One end of the junction fails to match germline, which may point to a read error. The chain carries TRBV27 and TRBJ2-4; possibly TRBD1 for D (5 bases). Germline lookup yields CDR1 MNHEY and CDR2 SMNVEV (reference sequence). The CDR3 sequence is 15 residues long. In DNA, the CDR3 is TGTGCCAGCAGTCGACAGTACTTAGGCAAAAACAGTCAGTACTTC. This sequence encodes CASSRQYLGKNSQYF.

The CDR3 here is CASTSEGAYQPQHF. The CDR3 coding sequence is TGTGCCAGCACCTCCGAGGGGGCCTATCAGCCCCAGCATTTT. The chain links TRBV6-6 to TRBJ1-5, with TRBD1 matching over 7 bases. V lost 7 bases and J lost 5; bases outside the gene matches: 8. Germline V gene lookup returns CDR1 MNHNY and CDR2 SVGAGI (reference sequence). The CDR3 is made up of 14 amino acids.

This chain uses TRBV7-9 with TRBJ2-1, with D maybe TRBD1 (6 bases). V lost 2 bases and J 6 bases, leaving 23 bases between the germline ends. CDR1 and CDR2 from the germline V gene are SEHNR and FQNEAQ (reference sequence). The length of the CDR3 is 18 residues. The CDR3 region has the DNA TGTGCCAGCAGCTTACCAAGGGCCGGGACAAGGACTGGCAATGAGCAGTTCTTC. Its translation is CASSLPRAGTRTGNEQFF.

The chain has TRBV10-3 and TRBJ1-3; perhaps TRBD1 as D (6 bases). The CDR3 totals 13 residues. Trimming cost V 9 bases and J 2 bases, with 11 bases left between them. Germline V gives CDR1 ENHRY, CDR2 SYGVKD. The CDR3 region is CAMRQDPGNTIYF. In DNA, the CDR3 is TGTGCCATGCGACAGGACCCTGGAAACACCATATATTTT.

This chain connects TRBV6-5 to TRBJ1-1; D ambiguous. V dropped 5 bases and J dropped 5 bases, with 12 bases sitting between them. The CDR3 runs 13 residues. Germline V CDR1 and CDR2: MNHEY, SVGAGI. The CDR3: CASSRESRTEAFF. CDR3 coding DNA: TGTGCCAGCAGTCGAGAAAGTCGGACTGAAGCTTTCTTT.

CDR3 protein: CASRGGHMNTEAFF. For the CDR3, the DNA is TGCGCCAGCAGAGGGGGTCACATGAACACTGAAGCTTTCTTT. The rearrangement joins TRBV5-1 to TRBJ1-1; perhaps TRBD1 as D (6 bases). The CDR3 sequence is 14 residues long. Germline assignment: CDR1 SGHRS and CDR2 YFSETQ. V lost 5 bases and J lost 0, with 11 bases in between.

The rearrangement links TRBV27 to TRBJ2-1, with 10 bases that match TRBD2. Germline assignment: CDR1 MNHEY and CDR2 SMNVEV (reference sequence). The CDR3 covers 15 residues. V lost 7 bases and J lost 3; bases outside the gene matches: 6. The CDR3, as DNA: TGTGCCAGCAACCCTAGCGGGAGAGTCTACAATGAGCAGTTCTTC. Its protein product is CASNPSGRVYNEQFF.

This clone was counted between two and nine times. The CDR3 bases are TGTGCTAGTGGTTTGATAGGAGGCTACGAGCAGTACTTC. Its translation: CASGLIGGYEQYF. The chain has TRBV12-5 and TRBJ2-7, with TRBD2 as a possible D gene (5 bases). The CDR3 is made up of 13 amino acids. V was shortened by 2 bases and J by 3 bases, with 8 bases between the two germline ends. Germline assignment: CDR1 LGHNT and CDR2 FRNRAP.

The chain combines TRBV7-8 with TRBJ2-3; 8 positions match TRBD2. This CDR3 contains 16 residues. Germline V lookup: CDR1 SGHVS, CDR2 FQNEAQ. V was clipped by 3 bases and J by 3 bases; unmatched bases: 8. The CDR3 spells CASSFKRGSRTDTQYF. In DNA, the CDR3 is TGTGCCAGCAGCTTCAAGCGGGGGTCGCGGACAGATACGCAGTATTTT.